This TCR beta chain was recovered during a study of cytomegalovirus exposure and HLA in healthy donors. PCR amplification relied on 60 Vbeta primers (plus 13 Jbeta primers). TCRdb keeps only in-frame clones here, not all; method: immunoSEQ multiplex PCR. The sample gives 200,000 to 250,000 clones, roughly 83% of which show up once; 1.4% is in the top ten. The CDR3 spans 16 residues. CDR1 and CDR2 from the germline V gene are SGHDN and FVKESK. Trimming removed 5 bases from V and 11 bases from J, with 27 bases in between. Study-wide results and limits: A later examination showed that TCR association rates differed by HLA locus, with DRB1 most and HLA-C fewest. An assumption of roughly uniform sequencing depth across donors underlay the presence/absence analyses. Reports indicate that TCR beta sequences accurately predicted the HLA-A and HLA-B alleles of most subjects. Association of a missense DCLRE1C variant with TCR beta V- and J-gene trimming was reported in a later analysis.

Remarks on this clone: Its antigen is still unknown.

This sequence was found in a girl between 5 and 17 years old in good health and CMV-seronegative. The material sequenced was PBMCs. The chain carries TRBV14 and TRBJ1-1; tentatively, D is TRBD1 (6 bases). CDR3 amino acids: CASSANIAWTASAAFF. The DNA for the CDR3 is TGTGCCAGCAGCGCGAACATAGCCTGGACAGCATCGGCGGCTTTCTTT.